The T cell receptor beta chain described here comes from a study of PD-1 blockade in classical Hodgkin lymphoma (TCRdb year 2020). With respect to the entire study: A peripheral blood immune signature of response to PD-1 blockade in classical Hodgkin lymphoma was defined using TCR beta sequencing and CyTOF. Study-wide findings and limitations: The study covered only a single clinical trial cohort, and the causes of the repertoire differences, possibly disease activity or prior therapy, were still not defined. Baseline TCR diversity was reported to be lower in newly diagnosed patients than in healthy donors, and even lower in relapsed/refractory patients.

Based on the germline V gene (reference sequence), the CDR1 and CDR2 sequences are LNHDA and SQIVND. Inclusive of the bounding cysteine and phenylalanine, the CDR3 is 11 residues long. Left in the record is the CDR3 DNA by itself, 33 bases read in frame from the first base. Between the V and J ends, shortened by 5 bases and 5 bases respectively, the junction contains 7 bases. What this sample's time point label stands for: newly diagnosed, previously untreated cHL patient sample. To serve as a comparison group for the relapsed/refractory trial patients, PBMCs were sequenced from patients with newly diagnosed, previously untreated classical Hodgkin lymphoma. After peripheral blood was drawn into 8 mL Vacutainer Cell Preparation Tubes, PBMCs were isolated by centrifugation and then cryopreserved. The Qiagen DNeasy kit was used to extract genomic DNA from unsorted PBMCs and from the negatively selected CD4+ and CD8+ fractions. Amplification of TCR beta CDR3 regions was done by immunoSEQ multiplex PCR with primers that anneal to V and J segments. Amplification bias was minimized using a synthetic immune receptor repertoire, and residual bias was removed computationally after sequencing. The study's processing was this. Repertoire diversity was quantified as the Shannon entropy index using custom Python scripts. Unsorted, CD4+ and CD8+ repertoires were analyzed separately, except in combined analyses where CD4+ and CD8+ sequences were merged in silico. This immuneACCESS table, as held by TCRdb, lists in-frame sequences with V and J called but not all clones. Of the missing ones, under half trace to an unresolved V gene in checked studies; the others have no known cause. V and J calls and clone size come straight from that table; D and trimming were deduced from the DNA. For this sample there are around 17,000 clones; 80% to 90% appear just once. The top ten hold 8.4% of the sample.

Comments on this clone: The antigen this receptor binds is unknown. No much larger clonotype is one base removed from it; base qualities were not supplied.

This TCR came from a human donor with classical Hodgkin lymphoma. Sequencing was carried out using peripheral blood mononuclear cells (PBMCs). The V and J genes are TRBV19 and TRBJ2-7; the D gene is perhaps TRBD2, from 6 matching bases. The DNA sequence is given as TGTGCCAGTAGTGGGGGGAACGAGCAGTACTTC. Translation gives CASSGGNEQYF.